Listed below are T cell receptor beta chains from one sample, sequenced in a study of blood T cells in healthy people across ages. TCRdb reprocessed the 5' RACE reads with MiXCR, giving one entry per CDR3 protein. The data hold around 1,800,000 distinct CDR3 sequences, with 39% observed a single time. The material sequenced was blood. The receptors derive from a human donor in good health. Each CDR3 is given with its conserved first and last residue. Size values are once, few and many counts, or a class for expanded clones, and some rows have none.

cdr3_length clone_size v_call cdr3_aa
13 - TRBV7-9 CASSKQTGGGYTF
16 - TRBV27 CASSLTRQVKPEKLFF
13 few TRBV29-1 CSPLGTSNTEAFF
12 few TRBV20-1 CSASVYNYGYTF
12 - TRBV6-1 CATSLVRETQYF
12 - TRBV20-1 CSAYSLDYGYTF
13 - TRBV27 CASGGQLYNEQFF
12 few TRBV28 CASSFNRGGQYF
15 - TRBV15 CATSGDLTKQETQYF
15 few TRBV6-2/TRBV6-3 CASIETSGGSYEQYF
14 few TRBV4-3 CASSQDLEDYGYTF
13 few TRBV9 CASSEGQGLTQYF
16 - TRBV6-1 CASSVLFGTPLDEQFF
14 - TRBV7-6 CASSLAGPRAPLHF
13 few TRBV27 CASTLGANNEQFF
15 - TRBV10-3 CAISEDAALNKKLFF
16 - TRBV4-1 CASRWMWGQGKQPQHF
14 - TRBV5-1 CASSLGDIAEKLFF
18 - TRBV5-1 CASSLEGRGGATNYGYTF
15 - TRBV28 CASTFTGTGGTEQFF
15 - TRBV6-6 CASSQYQGARDGYTF
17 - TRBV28 CASSSRGGSGDTDTQYF
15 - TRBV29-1 CSTLQDRTSTDTQYF
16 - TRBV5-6 CASSSLGGGDDGELFF
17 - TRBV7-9 CASSSRSEGSPSYEQYF
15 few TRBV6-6 CASSYTQIQGSGYTF
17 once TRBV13 CASSLGGTGGFRDEQYF
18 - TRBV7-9 CASSLSETLNWGVYGYTF
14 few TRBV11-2 CASSTIRGLYGYTF
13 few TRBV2 CASAGTLYNEQFF
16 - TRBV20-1 CSALDPYAGYTDTQYF
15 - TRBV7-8 CASSRQGFKSDTQYF
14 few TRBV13 CASRRGGATYEQYF
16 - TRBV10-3 CAISESGRAGNQPQHF
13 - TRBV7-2 CASSRVDGSEAFF
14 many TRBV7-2 CASSLGAATDTQYF
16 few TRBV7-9 CASSPILGYQGSEQYF
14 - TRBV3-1 CASSPPGSRYEQYF
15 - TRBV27 CASSLGTAEGDTQYF
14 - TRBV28 CASRGRGLSYEQYF
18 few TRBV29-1 CSVTPGLAGGPGLDEQFF
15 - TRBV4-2 CASSQGGTQGETQYF